This TCR beta chain emerged from a study of cytomegalovirus exposure and HLA in healthy donors. Overall study results and limits: Reportedly, TCR beta sequences accurately predicted HLA-A and HLA-B alleles in most subjects.

As regards this clone: The antigen is not known.

The primer mix had 60 Vbeta and 13 Jbeta primers. The assay was immunoSEQ multiplex PCR, and TCRdb's table has in-frame clones only and misses some. This sample carries around 140,000 clones, approximately 80% of them seen once, and the ten largest clones take roughly 2.9%. This receptor was taken from a female donor in good health and CMV-seronegative. Sequencing used PBMCs.

The CDR3 here is CASSLAAVGTEAFF. DNA of the CDR3: TGTGCCAGCAGCTTGGCGGCCGTGGGCACTGAAGCTTTCTTT. This chain links TRBV7-9 with TRBJ1-1, with D uncertain. Trimming stripped 3 bases from V and 4 bases from J, with 12 bases between. Germline V CDR1 and CDR2: SEHNR, FQNEAQ (reference sequence). The CDR3 contains 14 residues. Full variable domain (missing parts from reference TRBV7-9 and TRBJ1-1): DTGVSQNPRHKITKRGQNVTFRCDPISEHNRLYWYRQTLGQGPEFLTYFQNEAQLEKSRLLSDRFSAERPKGSFSTLEIQRTEQGDSAMYLCASSLAAVGTEAFFGQGTRLTVV.